Included here is one TCR beta chain sequence, with context. The record originates from a study of shared T cell receptors in the human thymus. Germline V CDR1 and CDR2: SQVTM, ANQGSEA. The V end was cut by 6 bases, the J end by 1 base, with 13 bases between. The CDR3 totals 13 residues. Sequencing was performed with immunoSEQ multiplex PCR; in TCRdb, only in-frame clones are kept and a portion is missing. The repertoire consists of 500,000 to 550,000 clones, with 75% to 85% occurring once and the leading ten covering 0.01% to 0.015%. The sample was also reused in another study, on human thymus T cells. In that study: Thymic and blood repertoires showed apparently biased V and J gene usage.

The rearrangement uses TRBV29-1 and TRBJ2-7; TRBD1 is a possible D gene (6 bases). Sequencing used thymocytes. The receptor was derived from a boy under three years old with a congenital heart defect. CDR3 nucleotides: TGCAGCGTCTCCGCCGACAGGTCCTACGAGCAGTACTTC. Translated, it gives CSVSADRSYEQYF.